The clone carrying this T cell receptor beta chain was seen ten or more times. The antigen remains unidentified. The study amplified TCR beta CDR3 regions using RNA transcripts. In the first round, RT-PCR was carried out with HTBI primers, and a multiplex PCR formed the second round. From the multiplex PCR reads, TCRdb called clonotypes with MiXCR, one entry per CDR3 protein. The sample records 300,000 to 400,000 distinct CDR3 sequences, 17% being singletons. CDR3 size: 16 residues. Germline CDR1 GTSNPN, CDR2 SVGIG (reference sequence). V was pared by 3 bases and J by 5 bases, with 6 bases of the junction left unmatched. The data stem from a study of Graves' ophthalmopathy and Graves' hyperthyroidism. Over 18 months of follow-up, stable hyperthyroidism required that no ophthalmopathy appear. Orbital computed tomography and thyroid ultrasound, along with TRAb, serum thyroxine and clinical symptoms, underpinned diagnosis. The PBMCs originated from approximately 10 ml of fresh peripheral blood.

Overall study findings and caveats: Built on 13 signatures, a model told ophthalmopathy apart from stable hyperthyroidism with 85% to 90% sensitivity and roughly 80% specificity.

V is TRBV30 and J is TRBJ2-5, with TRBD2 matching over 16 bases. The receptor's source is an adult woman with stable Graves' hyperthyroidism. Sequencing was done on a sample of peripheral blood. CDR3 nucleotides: TGTGCCTGGAGGGGACTAGCGGGAGGGCCGTGGGAGACCCAGTACTTC. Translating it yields CAWRGLAGGPWETQYF.